This T cell receptor beta chain was sequenced in a study of T cell repertoires in cytomegalovirus infection. Study observations and caveats: Clonotypes of TCR beta that were HLA-C-restricted and CMV-specific dominated the ex vivo response.

In regard to this clonotype: The antigen is unknown.

From the reads, TCRdb called clonotypes with MiXCR, one entry per CDR3 protein. The sample lists around 800,000 distinct CDR3 sequences, approximately 30% occurring once. The CDR3 runs to 17 residues. Between the trimmed V and J ends, which lost 0 bases and 4 bases, there was a span of 18 bases. CDR1 and CDR2 from the germline V gene are SGHDN and FVKESK. The chain couples TRBV14 to TRBJ1-1; the D is unclear. Source: cultured CD8+ T cells from PBMCs, taken from culture after CMV antigen stimulation. The receptor was derived from a human donor in good health (CMV status not recorded). Some clones in this sample may be carry-over from other donors' samples. The CDR3, as DNA: TGTGCCAGCAGCCAAGATAATGTGTGGGTAGTTGGCACTGAAGCTTTCTTT. Translated: CASSQDNVWVVGTEAFF.